This entry lists 31 T cell receptor beta chains sequenced from one sample in a study of blood T cell repertoires in COVID-19. Some clones are missing from TCRdb's copy, which holds only in-frame ones; the method was immunoSEQ multiplex PCR. The sample carries fewer than 85,000 clones, 65% to 80% recorded once. The sample was peripheral blood. The receptors originated from a woman older than 75 with active or convalescent COVID-19.

The chain recombines TRBV12-5 with TRBJ2-7; 10 bases match TRBD1. The V gene end was trimmed by 7 bases and the J gene end by 7 bases; junction bases not matched to a gene: 4. Per germline, CDR1 LGHNT and CDR2 FRNRAP. This CDR3 spans 12 amino acids. CDR3 in DNA: TGTGCTAGTGCCGACAGGGGGCATGAGCAGTACTTC. Protein: CASADRGHEQYF. The full variable domain, with the rest looked up from reference TRBV12-5 and TRBJ2-7, is DARVTQTPRHKVTEMGQEVTMRCQPILGHNTVFWYRQTMMQGLELLAYFRNRAPLDDSGMPKDRFSAEMPDATLATLKIQPSEPRDSAVYFCASADRGHEQYFGPGTRLTVT.

The genes are TRBV5-1 and TRBJ2-3; tentative D call: TRBD1 (6 bases). Germline assignment: CDR1 SGHRS and CDR2 YFSETQ. V was clipped by 4 bases and J by 4 bases, with 16 bases between them. CDR3 length: 15 amino acids. The CDR3 region is CASSLMTGSADTQYF. As DNA, the CDR3 is TGCGCCAGCAGCCTAATGACAGGTTCCGCAGATACGCAGTATTTT.

The chain uses TRBV7-9 and TRBJ2-1, with TRBD2 identical over 8 bases. This CDR3 is built from 15 residues. The trim removed 7 bases at V and 2 bases at J, leaving 7 bases unmatched. Per the germline V gene, CDR1 is SEHNR and CDR2 is FQNEAQ (reference sequence). The CDR3 region has the DNA TGTGCCAGCACCCCCGGGACTAGTGCCTACAATGAGCAGTTCTTC. Encoded protein: CASTPGTSAYNEQFF.

V usage is TRBV6-5 and J usage is TRBJ1-6; a weak D match, TRBD1 (6 bases). The CDR3 has 14 residues. From germline, CDR1 is MNHEY and CDR2 SVGAGI. V lost 5 bases to trimming and J lost 10 bases, with 15 bases between them. CDR3 sequence reads: CASSRRDINSPLHF. CDR3 nucleotides: TGTGCCAGCAGTCGCCGGGACATAAACTCACCCCTCCACTTT.

The chain couples TRBV5-1 to TRBJ2-3; 8 bases are a match to TRBD1. The CDR3 consists of 14 residues. The germline gives CDR1 SGHRS, CDR2 YFSETQ. V lost 3 bases and J lost 5; bases outside the gene matches: 5. Here the CDR3 reads CASSSGQVGDTQYF. DNA for the CDR3: TGCGCCAGCAGCTCGGGACAGGTAGGAGATACGCAGTATTTT. Full variable domain (rest looked up from reference TRBV5-1 and TRBJ2-3): KAGVTQTPRYLIKTRGQQVTLSCSPISGHRSVSWYQQTPGQGLQFLFEYFSETQRNKGNFPGRFSGRQFSNSRSEMNVSTLELGDSALYLCASSSGQVGDTQYFGPGTRLTVL.

The genes are TRBV27 and TRBJ1-6; 8 bases agree with TRBD1. CDR3 length equals 17 residues. The trim removed 6 bases at V and 9 bases at J, leaving 16 bases unmatched. Germline V gene sequence: CDR1 MNHEY, CDR2 SMNVEV (reference sequence). The CDR3 nucleotides read TGTGCCAGCAGCCGGCCCAGGACAGGGACGGCTGGTTCACCCCTCCACTTT. Its translation is CASSRPRTGTAGSPLHF.

CDR3 protein: CASSPTGGLGQPQHF. The CDR3 bases are TGTGCCAGCAGTCCGACAGGCGGATTAGGTCAGCCCCAGCATTTT. V gene TRBV28 combines with J gene TRBJ1-5, with D possibly being TRBD1 (6 bases). CDR1 MDHEN and CDR2 SYDVKM come from the germline V gene. V was trimmed by 5 bases and J by 6 bases, leaving 17 bases between them. The CDR3 consists of 15 residues. Combining the CDR3 with reference TRBV28 and TRBJ1-5 gives the whole variable domain DVKVTQSSRYLVKRTGEKVFLECVQDMDHENMFWYRQDPGLGLRLIYFSYDVKMKEKGDIPEGYSVSREKKERFSLILESASTNQTSMYLCASSPTGGLGQPQHFGDGTRLSIL.

The rearrangement links TRBV3-1 (or the pseudogene TRBV3-2) to TRBJ2-3, with 12 bases fitting TRBD1. V shed 2 bases, J shed 5 bases, and the junction held 23 bases outside the gene matches. CDR1 and CDR2 (germline): LGHDT, YNNKEL (reference sequence). The CDR3 runs 22 residues. DNA of the CDR3: TGTGCCAGCAGCCAATCATTGAAAAAGGGACAGGGGGCAGGTTGTCCAGTAGATACGCAGTATTTT. Residues: CASSQSLKKGQGAGCPVDTQYF.

The J gene is TRBJ1-6, the V gene TRBV6-2 or TRBV6-3, with 7 bases fitting TRBD1. CDR1 is MNHEY, CDR2 SVGEGT, per germline. There are 18 residues in the CDR3. V lost 2 bases and J lost 0; bases outside the gene matches: 7. The CDR3 sequence is CASSYASGTVSYNSPLHF. CDR3 in DNA: TGTGCCAGCAGTTACGCCTCCGGGACAGTCTCCTATAATTCACCCCTCCACTTT.

The chain combines TRBV7-9 with TRBJ2-2; D may be TRBD2 (6 bases). With 1 base removed from V and 6 bases from J, the gap between germline ends came to 12 bases. There are 15 residues in the CDR3. The germline V gene encodes CDR1 SEHNR and CDR2 FQNEAQ (reference sequence). The chain's CDR3 is CASSLGGADPGELFF. CDR3 in DNA: TGTGCCAGCAGCTTAGGCGGGGCCGACCCCGGGGAGCTGTTTTTT.

The rearrangement links TRBV5-6 to TRBJ1-2; tentative D call: TRBD1 (6 bases). Germline CDR1 and CDR2: SGHDT and YYEEEE. V lost 4 bases to trimming and J lost 4 bases, with 11 bases between them. CDR3 size: 13 residues. DNA for the CDR3: TGTGCCAGCAGCGTACAGGGAATCTATGGCTACACCTTC. Protein product: CASSVQGIYGYTF.

This clone has only a few counts. The CDR3 nucleotides are TGTGCCAGCAGCGAGAGGGCAGGGGGATCTGAAAAACTGTTTTTT. Protein: CASSERAGGSEKLFF. This chain connects TRBV7-9 to TRBJ1-4; 7 bases fit TRBD1. The CDR3 is 15 amino acids. The germline V gene encodes CDR1 SEHNR and CDR2 FQNEAQ (reference sequence). V lost 5 bases and J lost 7; bases outside the gene matches: 10.

The V call is TRBV5-1, the J call TRBJ1-3, with a possible D match to TRBD1 (6 bases). The V gene lost 4 bases and the J gene lost 8 bases, with 19 bases spanning the gap. The CDR3 runs to 15 residues. Germline CDR1 SGHRS, CDR2 YFSETQ. The CDR3 reads CASSNGGQLADTIYF. The CDR3, as DNA: TGCGCCAGCAGCAATGGAGGACAGCTGGCGGACACCATATATTTT.

This clone has more than one count but fewer than ten. The V and J genes are TRBV11-2 and TRBJ2-7, with 7 bases lining up with TRBD2. Germline V gene lookup returns CDR1 SGHAT and CDR2 FQNNGV. Losses at the gene ends were 5 bases for V and 4 bases for J; bases not matched to a gene: 11. The CDR3 consists of 15 residues. Written as DNA, the CDR3 is TGTGCCAGCAGCCAGTTGGGGGGGAGGGGTTACGAGCAGTACTTC. Protein product: CASSQLGGRGYEQYF.

The chain is built from TRBV27 and TRBJ2-2, with unresolved D. The CDR3 extends over 13 amino acids. Germline CDR1 MNHEY, CDR2 SMNVEV (reference sequence). Between the trimmed V and J ends, which lost 6 bases and 6 bases, there was a span of 11 bases. Here the CDR3 reads CASRPGTAGELFF. CDR3 in DNA: TGTGCCAGCAGACCAGGAACGGCCGGGGAGCTGTTTTTT.

This clone appeared a few times. This chain connects TRBV14 to TRBJ1-6; 7 positions match TRBD1. Germline-derived CDR1 and CDR2 are SGHDN and FVKESK. The CDR3 runs to 14 residues. J lost 10 bases, V lost 3 bases, and 6 bases had no gene match. The CDR3 DNA reads as TGTGCCAGCAGCCAGGGGCAGGGGGGATCACCCCTCCACTTT. It codes for CASSQGQGGSPLHF.

V usage is TRBV6-6 and J usage is TRBJ2-1; maybe TRBD1 (5 bases). CDR3 size: 16 residues. Germline values: CDR1 MNHNY, CDR2 SVGAGI (reference sequence). Trimming pared 0 bases from V and 2 bases from J, leaving 11 bases between. CDR3 loop: CASSYSTVQPYNEQFF. In DNA form, the CDR3 reads TGTGCCAGCAGTTACTCGACAGTCCAACCCTACAATGAGCAGTTCTTC.

This chain uses TRBV27 with TRBJ1-2, with a possible D match to TRBD1 (6 bases). The CDR3 runs 14 residues. Germline values: CDR1 MNHEY, CDR2 SMNVEV (reference sequence). The ends were cut back, 0 bases at V and 7 bases at J, with 12 bases in the middle. The CDR3, as DNA: TGTGCCAGCAGTTTATCCCGGGGGGCTTCTGGCTACACCTTC. It encodes CASSLSRGASGYTF.

The V and J genes are TRBV2 and TRBJ1-1; 9 bases line up with TRBD1. Germline trimming cut 2 bases from V and 4 bases from J; bases unmatched to any gene: 14. Looked up from germline, CDR1 is SNHLY and CDR2 is FYNNEI. The CDR3 contains 18 residues. Written as DNA, the CDR3 is TGTGCCAGCAGTGAACGGACGACGACAGGGGGGATTAGCACTGAAGCTTTCTTT. This gives the protein CASSERTTTGGISTEAFF.

This clone was counted a single time. V is TRBV11-1 and J is TRBJ2-1; 9 bases line up with TRBD2. This CDR3 is 16 amino acids long. Germline V gene sequence: CDR1 SGHAT, CDR2 FQDESV (reference sequence). The trim removed 3 bases at V and 1 base at J, leaving 4 bases unmatched. The CDR3 sequence is CASSFSGGISYNEQFF. CDR3 nucleotide sequence: TGTGCCAGCAGCTTCAGCGGGGGGATATCCTACAATGAGCAGTTCTTC.

This clone occurred a few times. The J gene is TRBJ2-2, the V gene TRBV5-1; D might be TRBD1 (6 bases). The CDR3 loop spans 16 amino acids. Trimming pared 0 bases from V and 4 bases from J, leaving 13 bases between. Germline V gene sequence: CDR1 SGHRS, CDR2 YFSETQ. The CDR3, as DNA: TGCGCCAGCAGCTTGGCCAGGCAGGGGATCACCGGGGAGCTGTTTTTT. Translation: CASSLARQGITGELFF.

This clone has a single count. The gene calls are TRBV3-1 (or the pseudogene TRBV3-2) and TRBJ2-5, with 11 bases that match TRBD2. With V trimmed by 1 base and J by 8 bases, 9 bases remained unmatched. The germline V gene has CDR1 LGHDT and CDR2 YNNKEL (reference sequence). This CDR3 has 16 residues. CDR3 nucleotides: TGTGCCAGCAGCCAAGGACTAGCGGGGTCCTTCTCTACCCAGTACTTC. This translates into CASSQGLAGSFSTQYF.

The rearrangement uses TRBV11-2 and TRBJ1-2, with 8 bases lining up with TRBD1. Germline lookup yields CDR1 SGHAT and CDR2 FQNNGV. Trimming removed 1 base from V and 8 bases from J; junction bases left unmatched: 6. CDR3 length: 14 amino acids. The CDR3: CASSLADRARGYTF. CDR3 in DNA: TGTGCCAGCAGCTTAGCGGACAGGGCCAGGGGCTACACCTTC.

This clone was seen more than once but under ten times. The CDR3 sequence: CASRKQGLDGYTF. CDR3 nucleotides: TGTGCCAGCAGAAAACAGGGATTGGATGGCTACACCTTC. J is TRBJ1-2 and V is TRBV28; D might be TRBD1 (6 bases). Germline V lookup: CDR1 MDHEN, CDR2 SYDVKM. V dropped 6 bases and J dropped 6 bases, with 14 bases sitting between them. This CDR3 contains 13 residues.

This clone has a count of ten or more. CDR3 region: CASSLFGGNQPQHF. Here the CDR3 DNA reads TGTGCCAGCAGCTTATTCGGCGGGAATCAGCCCCAGCATTTT. This chain uses TRBV7-9 with TRBJ1-5; D unresolved. Germline values: CDR1 SEHNR, CDR2 FQNEAQ (reference sequence). Trimming took 2 bases from V and 4 from J, leaving 9 bases between them. This CDR3 is 14 amino acids long.

The chain uses TRBV29-1 and TRBJ1-2; D unclear. CDR1 and CDR2 (germline): SQVTM, ANQGSEA. V lost 6 bases and J lost 6, with 17 bases in between. The CDR3 extends over 13 amino acids. CDR3 protein: CSVWTPSSDGYTF. CDR3 DNA: TGCAGCGTGTGGACTCCCTCGAGTGATGGCTACACCTTC.

The chain couples TRBV6-2 or TRBV6-3 to TRBJ2-2, with D possibly matching TRBD2 (7 bases). The V end lost 0 bases, the J end lost 5 bases, and 16 bases lay between the germline ends. The germline V gene has CDR1 MNHEY and CDR2 SVGEGT. The CDR3 sequence is 17 residues long. The CDR3 spells CASSYSAGAPGTGELFF. The CDR3 region has the DNA TGTGCCAGCAGTTACTCGGCGGGGGCCCCAGGTACCGGGGAGCTGTTTTTT.

The chain employs TRBV2 and TRBJ1-2; TRBD1 agrees at 9 bases. The V gene's germline CDR1 is SNHLY and CDR2 FYNNEI. The CDR3 has 13 residues. The V gene end was trimmed by 6 bases and the J gene end by 2 bases; junction bases not matched to a gene: 1. In nucleotides, the CDR3 is TGTGCCAGCAGCGACAGGGGGAACTATGGCTACACCTTC. It codes for CASSDRGNYGYTF.

The gene calls are TRBV28 and TRBJ1-2; no firm D call. Germline V gene sequence: CDR1 MDHEN, CDR2 SYDVKM. The CDR3 is 11 amino acids. The V and J ends lost 3 bases and 8 bases respectively, with 7 bases between them. The DNA of the CDR3 is TGTGCCAGCAGTTTCGAGGGAGGCTACACCTTC. Residues: CASSFEGGYTF.

The rearrangement uses TRBV6-5 and TRBJ1-2; D call uncertain. The CDR3 spans 14 residues. Trimming left V 7 bases short and J 6 bases short, with 18 bases between. Germline V gene sequence: CDR1 MNHEY, CDR2 SVGAGI. The CDR3, as DNA: TGTGCCAGCATCCCGGCGGGAAATATCGATGGCTACACCTTC. Translated, it gives CASIPAGNIDGYTF.

The chain couples TRBV11-2 to TRBJ1-3; D is uncertain. V dropped 5 bases and J dropped 1 base, with 9 bases sitting between them. Germline V gene data show CDR1 as SGHAT and CDR2 as FQNNGV. The CDR3 is 14 residues long. The CDR3 region is CASSLGLSGNTIYF. The CDR3 DNA follows: TGTGCCAGCAGCCTCGGACTATCTGGAAACACCATATATTTT.